These T cell receptor beta chains were read from a single sample in a study of T cells in Graves' hyperthyroidism and ophthalmopathy. From the multiplex PCR reads, TCRdb called clonotypes with MiXCR, one entry per CDR3 protein. Among hundreds of thousands of distinct CDR3 sequences listed, less than 15% were seen once. Input material: blood. These receptors all stem from a woman younger than 30 with Graves' hyperthyroidism. The CDR3 runs from the conserved cysteine through the conserved F or W. The D gene is left open where the match is weak. Some rows mark clone size as missing; the rest say once, few, many or name a class of expanded clone.

j_call clone_size v_call d_call cdr3_nt cdr3_aa
TRBJ1-6 many TRBV7-8 TRBD1 TGTGCCAGCAGACGACAGGGAGGTTCACCCCTCCACTTT CASRRQGGSPLHF
TRBJ2-7 few TRBV4-3 - TGCGCCAGCAGCCAAGATCACATTCGCCGCGGGACCGCCGAGCAGTACTTC CASSQDHIRRGTAEQYF
TRBJ2-7 - TRBV9 TRBD2 TGTGCCAGCACCCTCGTGGGACTAGCTTTTTACGAGCAGTACTTC CASTLVGLAFYEQYF
TRBJ2-1 many TRBV20-1 TRBD2 TGCAGTGCTAGTATGCTAGCGGGAGTATTGTTCAAGGGTGAGCAGTTCTTC CSASMLAGVLFKGEQFF
TRBJ1-1 many TRBV5-1 TRBD1 TGCGCCAGCAGCTTATTCGGGACAGGAGACACTGAAGCTTTCTTT CASSLFGTGDTEAFF
TRBJ1-2 many TRBV27 - TGTGCCAGCAGTACGCGAGGGGGGGGGGCCTATGGCTACACCTTC CASSTRGGGAYGYTF
TRBJ2-2 many TRBV12-3/TRBV12-4 - TGTGCCAGCATGAAACTTGTCACGAACACCGGGGAGCTGTTTTTT CASMKLVTNTGELFF
TRBJ2-7 many TRBV15 - TGTGCCACCAGCAGAGGCTGGGGGGTCTCCTACGAGCAGTACTTC CATSRGWGVSYEQYF
TRBJ2-5 many TRBV2 - TGTGCCAGCAGTGAGGGAGCGGGTCGGGGTGAGACCCAGTACTTC CASSEGAGRGETQYF
TRBJ2-2 few TRBV25-1 TRBD1 TGTGCCAGCAGTGGGGACAGGGAGAACACCGGGGAGCTGTTTTTT CASSGDRENTGELFF
TRBJ2-1 many TRBV14 - TGTGCCAGCAGCCAGATGACGGGACCGCAGTTCTTC CASSQMTGPQFF
TRBJ2-1 - TRBV7-3 - TGTGCCAGCAGCCACCCGAGGGACGGAAAAAATGAGCAGTTCTTC CASSHPRDGKNEQFF
TRBJ2-2 once TRBV7-6 - TGTGCCAGCAGAGAAACCCCAACGAACACCGGGGAGCTGTTTTTT CASRETPTNTGELFF
TRBJ1-4 many TRBV3-1 TRBD1 TGTGCCAGCAGCCAAAGACAGGGTACTAATGAAAAACTGTTTTTT CASSQRQGTNEKLFF
TRBJ1-1 - TRBV30 - TGTGCCTGGAGCGCGTCTAAGGCGAACACTGAAGCTTTCTTT CAWSASKANTEAFF
TRBJ1-6 many TRBV11-2 - TGTGCCAGCAGCGAAACTTCGGGCACCTCCCGTTCACCCCTCCACTTT CASSETSGTSRSPLHF
TRBJ2-7 many TRBV2 - TGTGCCAGCAGTGAAGAAGTATCCCGCACAGACTTC CASSEEVSRTDF
TRBJ2-5 many TRBV5-1 TRBD2 TGCGCCAGCAGCTTACTAGCGGGGGGTCAAGGGCAGACCCAGTACTTC CASSLLAGGQGQTQYF
TRBJ2-7 many TRBV6-1 - TGTGCCAGCAGGTTCGGCGGGGAAGGAGAAAACGAGCAGTACTTC CASRFGGEGENEQYF
TRBJ1-4 many TRBV27 - TGTGCCAGCAAGGAGGGCGTCCCCCGGAGTGCGGAAAAACTGTTTTTT CASKEGVPRSAEKLFF
TRBJ1-4 - TRBV6-1 TRBD1 TGTGCCAGCAGACCCCGGACAGGCTCCGATGAAAAACTGTTTTTT CASRPRTGSDEKLFF
TRBJ1-5 many TRBV6-1 - TGTGCCAGCGGACCTCAGGGTCAGCCCCAGCATTTT CASGPQGQPQHF
TRBJ2-7 many TRBV15 TRBD1 TGTGCCACCAGCAGAGATATCGTGGGACAGGGGGCCTACGAGCAGTACTTC CATSRDIVGQGAYEQYF
TRBJ2-3 many TRBV20-1 TRBD2 TGCAGTGCTCGCAGAATAGCGGGAGAAACAGATACGCAGTATTTT CSARRIAGETDTQYF
TRBJ2-6 few TRBV28 - TGTGCCAGCAGTAAAATACCCTATACCTCGAGGGGGGCCAACGTCCTGACTTTC CASSKIPYTSRGANVLTF
TRBJ2-7 - TRBV6-2/TRBV6-3 - TGTGCCAGCAGTCGACCGCTTGGACTCATGGGCCCGCGTGGAGAGCAGTACTTC CASSRPLGLMGPRGEQYF
TRBJ1-4 many TRBV7-8 - TGTGCCAGCAGCTTAAGGCGGGACCAGTTGGGGAAACTGTTTTTT CASSLRRDQLGKLFF
TRBJ1-1 many TRBV3-1 - TGTGCCAGCAGCCGATGGAGGTCGGGAACTGAAGCTTTCTTT CASSRWRSGTEAFF
TRBJ1-1 many TRBV5-1 - TGCGCCAGCAGCCCCCGGGACGGAGGGAGGAACACTGAAGCTTTCTTT CASSPRDGGRNTEAFF
TRBJ1-3 few TRBV9 TRBD1 TGTGCCAGCAGCGTAGTGGGGACAGGGGGTCCTGGAAACACCATATATTTT CASSVVGTGGPGNTIYF
TRBJ1-5 few TRBV2 - TGTGCCAGCAATGAAAGTTTCTCCGCGTATAGCAATCAGCCCCAGCATTTT CASNESFSAYSNQPQHF
TRBJ2-1 - TRBV19 - TGTGCCAGTAGTACCGACTTGAGCTCCTACAATGAGCAGTTCTTC CASSTDLSSYNEQFF
TRBJ1-5 many TRBV28 TRBD1 TGTGCCAGCAGTTCCGGACAGGCCAATCAGCCCCAGCATTTT CASSSGQANQPQHF
TRBJ2-5 many TRBV11-2 TRBD2 TGTGCCAGCAGCTTAGGGGGACTAGCGGTCCAAGAGACCCAGTACTTC CASSLGGLAVQETQYF
TRBJ2-3 - TRBV7-9 TRBD2 TGTGCCAGCAGCTTAGTAACTAGCGGGCGCACAGATACGCAGTATTTT CASSLVTSGRTDTQYF
TRBJ1-3 many TRBV20-1 - TGCAGTGCTAGACAAACTACAGGGTCTGGAAACACCATATATTTT CSARQTTGSGNTIYF
TRBJ2-7 many TRBV3-1 TRBD2 TGTGCCAGCAGCCAAGCGGGAGGGTTCTACGAGCAGTACTTC CASSQAGGFYEQYF
TRBJ1-1 many TRBV7-2 - TGTGCCAGCAGCTCCGGGGCTGTGAACACTGAAGCTTTCTTT CASSSGAVNTEAFF
TRBJ2-7 many TRBV28 TRBD1 TGTGCCAGCAGGCCGGGACAGGCGCCTTTTGAGCAGTACTTC CASRPGQAPFEQYF
TRBJ2-6 many TRBV15 - TGTGCCACCAGCAACCACAGGGATACTGGGGCCAACGTCCTGACTTTC CATSNHRDTGANVLTF
TRBJ1-6 many TRBV28 - TGTGCCAGCAGCGTCCGGTACAAGCACCGACCACCCCTCCACTTT CASSVRYKHRPPLHF
TRBJ2-1 once TRBV19 - TGTGCCAGTAGTCGGGGCCTATACAATAAGCAGTTCTTC CASSRGLYNKQFF
TRBJ2-5 many TRBV5-1 TRBD1 TGCGCCAGCAGCTTCCAGGGGGAGCGGGAGACCCAGTACTTC CASSFQGERETQYF
TRBJ2-7 - TRBV29-1 TRBD1 TGCAGCGTGAGGGGACAGGGTGGCGAGCAGTACTTC CSVRGQGGEQYF
TRBJ1-2 many TRBV28 - TGTGCCAGCAGACCAGTCGTTGGCCTCTACACCTTC CASRPVVGLYTF
TRBJ2-7 - TRBV27 TRBD2 TGTGCCAGCAGTCCCTTTAGCGGGAACGCCTACGAGCAGTACTTC CASSPFSGNAYEQYF
TRBJ2-3 many TRBV2 - TGTGCCAGCAGCGTGACCATGTTTCTGGATACGCAGTATTTT CASSVTMFLDTQYF
TRBJ2-3 few TRBV6-1 - TGTGCCAGCAGTCCTACAGGGTTCACAGATACGCAGTATTTT CASSPTGFTDTQYF
TRBJ1-4 many TRBV5-8 - TGTGCCAGCAGCTTGTTGGGGGCGGGTGAAAAACTGTTTTTT CASSLLGAGEKLFF
TRBJ1-1 many TRBV18 - TGTGCCAGCTCACCAGACCTCGTGAACACTGAAGCTTTCTTT CASSPDLVNTEAFF
TRBJ2-1 many TRBV11-3 TRBD1 TGTGCCAGCAGCTTACAGGGGGTTAGTGAGCAGTTCTTC CASSLQGVSEQFF
TRBJ2-2 - TRBV11-2 TRBD1 TGTGCCAGCAGCTTTACAGGGGCCGGGGAGCTGTTTTTT CASSFTGAGELFF
TRBJ2-3 many TRBV7-9 - TGTGCCAGCAGCTCCCCAAAAGAAGCTGACACGGGGTCCCCCAACACGCAGTATTTT CASSSPKEADTGSPNTQYF
TRBJ2-3 - TRBV6-1 TRBD1 TGTGCCAGCACCCGGGAATCGGGACAGAGAATAAGCACAGATACGCAGTATTTT CASTRESGQRISTDTQYF
TRBJ1-2 many TRBV6-1 TRBD1 TGTGCCAGCAGGAGCGGACAGGGGTACTATGGCTACACCTTC CASRSGQGYYGYTF
TRBJ2-3 many TRBV20-1 - TGCAGTGCTAGGGGTCAAAAGGGCGTATATACGCAGTATTTT CSARGQKGVYTQYF
TRBJ2-2 - TRBV20-1 TRBD2 TGCAGTGCTAGAGTTGATTCAGCGGGAGGCTCCTGGAACACCGGGGAGCTGTTTTTT CSARVDSAGGSWNTGELFF
TRBJ1-5 many TRBV7-9 TRBD1 TGTGCCAGCAGCAAGAAGACAGGGGCCTTCAATCAGCCCCAGCATTTT CASSKKTGAFNQPQHF
TRBJ1-1 few TRBV4-1 - TGCGCCAGCACCCTAGTGATGAACACTGAAGCTTTCTTT CASTLVMNTEAFF
TRBJ1-3 many TRBV6-1 - TGTGCCAGCAGTGCCACCGGAACAAGTCAGACCATATATTTT CASSATGTSQTIYF